This TCR beta chain was obtained from a study of blood T cell repertoires in COVID-19. As for the study in general: Sites in the United States, Italy and Spain provided acute and convalescent COVID-19 samples. T cells, B-cell-depleted T cells, or PBMCs supplied cDNA or gDNA.

Per the authors' pipeline: Nucleated cell number was recorded as an estimate derived from reference gene primer amplification. Assay: immunoSEQ multiplex PCR; the TCRdb copy retains only in-frame clones and omits some. V, J and clone size are those of that table, while D and trimming were read from the DNA. The profile shows 250,000 to 300,000 clones, 80% to 90% of them singletons. Germline CDR1 and CDR2: SEHNR and FQNEAQ (reference sequence). The V gene end was trimmed by 5 bases and the J gene end by 0 bases; junction bases not matched to a gene: 6. The CDR3 extends over 17 amino acids. The sample comprised peripheral blood. J is TRBJ2-2 and V is TRBV7-9, with 10 positions matching TRBD1. The source of this sequence is a young man with active or convalescent COVID-19. Here the CDR3 DNA reads TGTGCCAGCAGCGGCGACAGGGGGCTGTCGAACACCGGGGAGCTGTTTTTT. Its translation is CASSGDRGLSNTGELFF.